Below are 32 T cell receptor beta chains sequenced from a single sample in a study of beta chain features in type 1 diabetes. Expressed TCRB transcripts were sequenced after all isolated RNA was converted to cDNA. The method was immunoSEQ multiplex PCR; TCRdb's version includes in-frame clones alone and lacks a portion of them. The sample shows around 300,000 clones, approximately 15% of them seen only once. Sample: central memory CD4+ T cells from blood. These receptors were collected from a man between 25 and 39 years old in good health.

This clone was counted between two and nine times. V gene TRBV6-5 combines with J gene TRBJ1-1; D remains unclear. V was clipped by 2 bases and J by 0 bases, with 4 bases between them. The germline V gene encodes CDR1 MNHEY and CDR2 SVGAGI. This CDR3 comprises 13 residues. CDR3 sequence reads: CASSYRVNTEAFF. CDR3 DNA: TGTGCCAGCAGTTACAGGGTGAACACTGAAGCTTTCTTT.

This clone occurred many times. The chain links TRBV6-1 to TRBJ2-3, with TRBD2 identical over 8 bases. V lost 5 bases and J lost 2; bases outside the gene matches: 6. Germline loops: CDR1 MNHNS, CDR2 SASEGT. The CDR3 is made up of 15 amino acids. The chain's CDR3 is CASSPTSGITDTQYF. CDR3 DNA sequence: TGTGCCAGCAGTCCAACTAGCGGCATCACAGATACGCAGTATTTT.

In this sample, this clone turned up a few times. This chain links TRBV5-1 with TRBJ2-7; D not certain. V lost 0 bases, J lost 3 bases, and 7 bases lay in between. The CDR3 contains 13 residues. In germline, CDR1 is SGHRS, CDR2 YFSETQ. The DNA for the CDR3 is TGCGCCAGCAGCTTGGCGTCCAACTACGAGCAGTACTTC. Translating gives CASSLASNYEQYF.

A few counts support this clone. J is TRBJ2-2 and V is TRBV9; 7 nucleotides line up with TRBD2. The CDR3 has 13 residues. CDR1 SGDLS and CDR2 YYNGEE come from the germline V gene. V shed 3 bases and J 6 bases; nucleotides not matched to a gene: 2. In nucleotides, the CDR3 is TGTGCCAGCAGCGATCTAGCGGCCGGGGAGCTGTTTTTT. As protein: CASSDLAAGELFF.

V is TRBV19 and J is TRBJ1-6; no definite D call. Between the trimmed V and J ends, which lost 2 bases and 8 bases, there was a span of 4 bases. The CDR3 contains 12 residues. From germline, CDR1 is LNHDA and CDR2 SQIVND (reference sequence). Here the CDR3 reads CASSISDSPLHF. The CDR3 nucleotides read TGTGCCAGTAGTATAAGCGATTCACCCCTCCACTTT.

This clone turned up a few times. Within the sample, other DNA sequences also encode this same CDR3. The rearrangement joins TRBV29-1 to TRBJ1-2; 10 bases agree with TRBD1. Germline-derived CDR1 and CDR2 are SQVTM and ANQGSEA. The length of the CDR3 is 13 residues. Losses at the gene ends were 6 bases for V and 2 bases for J; bases not matched to a gene: 3. This CDR3 reads CSVGQGENYGYTF. The CDR3 DNA reads as TGCAGCGTCGGACAGGGGGAAAACTATGGCTACACCTTC. Using reference TRBV29-1 and TRBJ1-2 for the parts outside the CDR3, the full variable domain is SAVISQKPSRDICQRGTSLTIQCQVDSQVTMMFWYRQQPGQSLTLIATANQGSEATYESGFVIDKFPISRPNLTFSTLTVSNMSPEDSSIYLCSVGQGENYGYTFGSGTRLTVV.

This clone was detected a few times. The chain couples TRBV7-9 to TRBJ1-4; a possible D gene is TRBD1 (5 bases). The V and J ends lost 5 bases and 4 bases respectively, with 11 bases between them. This CDR3 has 14 residues. Germline loops: CDR1 SEHNR, CDR2 FQNEAQ (reference sequence). The CDR3 spells CASSVRGLNEKLFF. The CDR3 bases are TGTGCCAGCAGCGTGAGGGGACTTAATGAAAAACTGTTTTTT.

This clone was counted a few times. This chain uses TRBV11-3 with TRBJ2-1; the D gene is possibly TRBD2 (6 bases). The CDR3 totals 15 residues. Trimming took 1 base from V and 2 from J, leaving 9 bases between them. CDR1 is SGHNT and CDR2 is YENEEA in the germline V gene. CDR3 in DNA: TGTGCCAGCAGCTTAGTCCGGGGGACCTACAATGAGCAGTTCTTC. It encodes CASSLVRGTYNEQFF.

CDR3 sequence (DNA): TGTGCCAGCAGCTTAGCCCCGGACAGGGACTACGAGCAGTACTTC. Residues: CASSLAPDRDYEQYF. V gene TRBV7-6 combines with J gene TRBJ2-7; TRBD1 matches at 8 bases. V trimming: 0 bases; J trimming: 3 bases; junction bases outside the gene matches: 4. CDR1 and CDR2 (germline): SGHVS, FNYEAQ. The CDR3 spans 15 residues.

This clone was counted ten times or more. This rearrangement joins TRBV5-8 to TRBJ1-3; no definite D call. The CDR3 runs to 15 residues. Germline V lookup: CDR1 SGHTS, CDR2 YDEGEE. Trimming took 4 bases from V and 0 from J, leaving 11 bases between them. The CDR3 coding sequence is TGTGCCAGCAGCCCCGGTGACTTCTCTGGAAACACCATATATTTT. Amino acid sequence: CASSPGDFSGNTIYF.

This clone appeared a single time. This CDR3 reads CASSLYDPRGTQYF. In DNA form, the CDR3 reads TGTGCCAGCAGCTTATATGACCCTCGGGGGACCCAGTACTTC. V gene TRBV7-9 combines with J gene TRBJ2-5, with D maybe TRBD2 (5 bases). The V end was cut by 2 bases, the J end by 7 bases, with 14 bases between. CDR3 size: 14 residues. CDR1 is SEHNR and CDR2 is FQNEAQ in the germline V gene (reference sequence).

In this sample, this clone turned up many times. The chain employs TRBV5-5 and TRBJ2-1; a weak D match, TRBD1 (5 bases). Germline V CDR1 and CDR2: SGHKS, YYEKEE (reference sequence). Trimming took off 4 bases at V and 6 bases at J, with 17 bases between the two ends. The CDR3 loop spans 15 amino acids. The CDR3 DNA reads TGTGCCAGCAGCCCGGCGGTAGGCCAGGGCAATGAGCAGTTCTTC. Translated: CASSPAVGQGNEQFF.

The V gene is TRBV2, the J gene TRBJ2-5; D is perhaps TRBD1 (6 bases). The ends were cut back, 6 bases at V and 3 bases at J, with 11 bases in the middle. The germline CDR1 and CDR2 sequences are SNHLY and FYNNEI. CDR3 length equals 13 residues. CDR3 in DNA: TGTGCCAGCAGGGGCAGGACAGAAGAGACCCAGTACTTC. It specifies CASRGRTEETQYF.

This sequence joins TRBV5-1 and TRBJ2-5, with 9 bases fitting TRBD2. CDR1 is SGHRS, CDR2 YFSETQ, per germline. Losses at the gene ends were 2 bases for V and 1 base for J; bases not matched to a gene: 3. The CDR3 is made up of 15 amino acids. Here the CDR3 reads CASSFISGGQETQYF. CDR3 nucleotide sequence: TGCGCCAGCAGCTTCATTAGCGGGGGCCAAGAGACCCAGTACTTC.

This clone came up a few times. This chain uses TRBV6-8 with TRBJ2-7; D is undetermined. V lost 6 bases and J lost 7, with 7 bases in between. CDR3 length: 10 residues. From germline, CDR1 is MNHGY and CDR2 SAAAGT. In nucleotides, the CDR3 is TGTGCCAGCAGGCTCAAGGAGCAGTACTTC. Its protein product is CASRLKEQYF.

The CDR3: CAGSKRRKTYEQYF. CDR3 coding DNA: TGCGCCGGATCGAAAAGGCGGAAAACCTACGAGCAGTACTTC. This chain links TRBV23-1 with TRBJ2-5; D gene uncertain. The better agreement between TRBJ2-7 and the DNA end casts doubt on the J call. TRBV23-1 is an ORF, with its function uncertain. This CDR3 spans 14 amino acids.

This clone was observed a handful of times. V is TRBV6-5 and J is TRBJ1-2, with D maybe TRBD1 (5 bases). V was pared by 6 bases and J by 4 bases, with 15 bases between. Per germline, CDR1 MNHEY and CDR2 SVGAGI. The CDR3 spans 14 residues. The CDR3 bases are TGTGCCAGCAGCAACTGGGACCACTCCTATGGCTACACCTTC. Protein: CASSNWDHSYGYTF.

This clone has more than one count but fewer than ten. The chain carries TRBV6-1 and TRBJ2-1, with 8 nucleotides matching TRBD2. CDR3 size: 15 residues. Trimming cost V 2 bases and J 6 bases; bases outside gene matches: 6. Germline V CDR1 and CDR2: MNHNS, SASEGT. This CDR3 is CASSEPPGLGNEQFF. The CDR3 DNA is TGTGCCAGCAGTGAACCACCGGGACTAGGCAATGAGCAGTTCTTC.

There are many counts of this clone. The chain combines TRBV6-6 with TRBJ1-5, with TRBD1 matching over 9 bases. With 2 bases clipped from V and 6 bases from J, the junction kept 8 bases outside the gene matches. Germline V gene lookup returns CDR1 MNHNY and CDR2 SVGAGI (reference sequence). This CDR3 has 16 amino acids. DNA of the CDR3: TGTGCCAGCAGTTACGGAGTGGACAGGGGCAGTCAGCCCCAGCATTTT. This encodes CASSYGVDRGSQPQHF.

This clone has a handful of counts. This chain joins TRBV6-5 and TRBJ2-7; the match to TRBD2 covers 7 bases. V gave up 10 bases and J gave up 4 bases; unmatched junction bases: 13. Germline lookup yields CDR1 MNHEY and CDR2 SVGAGI. This CDR3 region has 14 residues. The CDR3 here is CATSPSAGYYEQYV. The CDR3 coding sequence is TGTGCCACCAGCCCTTCAGCGGGATATTACGAGCAGTACGTC.

This chain joins TRBV7-9 and TRBJ2-7; D gene uncertain. Germline V CDR1 and CDR2: SEHNR, FQNEAQ (reference sequence). This CDR3 spans 14 amino acids. Trimming cost V 2 bases and J 0 bases, with 8 bases left between them. In DNA, the CDR3 is TGTGCCAGCAGCTTATCAGCAAACTCCTACGAGCAGTACTTC. It encodes CASSLSANSYEQYF.

This clone has a handful of counts. The genes are TRBV6-5 and TRBJ1-5, with no clear D. This CDR3 has 13 amino acids. V was shortened by 0 bases and J by 11 bases, with 11 bases between the two germline ends. The V gene's germline CDR1 is MNHEY and CDR2 SVGAGI. The CDR3 DNA reads TGTGCCAGCAGTTACTCGTCTGAACGGACCCAGCATTTT. As protein: CASSYSSERTQHF.

This chain joins TRBV15 and TRBJ1-1; D uncertain. Germline loops: CDR1 LNHNV, CDR2 YYDKDF (reference sequence). The CDR3 contains 15 residues. The V end lost 1 base, the J end lost 1 base, and 10 bases lay between the germline ends. The CDR3 DNA reads as TGTGCCACCAGCAGAGGTGGTTCGGCGAACACTGAAGCTTTCTTT. Residues: CATSRGGSANTEAFF.

This clone was seen only a few times. The chain uses TRBV6-5 and TRBJ2-7; the D gene is possibly TRBD1 (6 bases). The ends were cut back, 5 bases at V and 3 bases at J, with 11 bases in the middle. Germline CDR1 is MNHEY and CDR2 is SVGAGI. This CDR3 has 13 residues. CDR3 loop: CASSRAQGYEQYV. The CDR3 nucleotides are TGTGCCAGCAGTAGAGCACAGGGCTACGAGCAGTACGTC.

The J gene is TRBJ1-2, the V gene TRBV11-2; no definite D call. Germline values: CDR1 SGHAT, CDR2 FQNNGV. This CDR3 comprises 15 residues. Trimming removed 5 bases from V and 7 bases from J, with 20 bases in between. As DNA, the CDR3 is TGTGCCAGCAGCCCGAGGACGCATTCCTTTTCTGGCTACACCTTC. This encodes CASSPRTHSFSGYTF.

There are a few counts of this clone. The gene calls are TRBV25-1 and TRBJ1-1, with D tentatively TRBD1 (6 bases). Germline lookup yields CDR1 MGHDK and CDR2 SYGVNS. The CDR3 is 14 amino acids. Trimming stripped 6 bases from V and 1 base from J, with 12 bases between. The CDR3 DNA follows: TGTGCCAGCAGGCACAGGGTTGGGAACACTGAAGCTTTCTTT. It yields the protein CASRHRVGNTEAFF. The variable domain in full, completed from reference TRBV25-1 and TRBJ1-1, reads EADIYQTPRYLVIGTGKKITLECSQTMGHDKMYWYQQDPGMELHLIHYSYGVNSTEKGDLSSESTVSRIRTEHFPLTLESARPSHTSQYLCASRHRVGNTEAFFGQGTRLTVV.

This clone was seen more than once but under ten times. The chain combines TRBV5-1 with TRBJ2-2, with TRBD2 matching 7 bases. The V gene's germline CDR1 is SGHRS and CDR2 YFSETQ. J lost 0 bases, V lost 1 base, and 9 bases had no gene match. The CDR3 contains 18 residues. The CDR3 is CASSLLSQGRANTGELFF. The CDR3, as DNA: TGCGCCAGCAGCTTGCTTTCTCAAGGGAGGGCGAACACCGGGGAGCTGTTTTTT.

This clone has just a few counts. A much larger clone lies one base from this, so it may be a read error. The same CDR3 is also encoded by other DNA sequences in this sample. This chain joins TRBV7-9 and TRBJ1-3; D unclear. Between the trimmed V and J ends, which lost 3 bases and 1 base, there was a span of 1 base. Per the germline V gene, CDR1 is SEHNR and CDR2 is FQNEAQ (reference sequence). The CDR3 extends over 12 amino acids. CDR3 sequence: CASSLSGNTIYF. CDR3 sequence (DNA): TGTGCCAGCAGCTTGTCTGGAAACACCATATATTTT.

The rearrangement joins TRBV9 to TRBJ2-5; the match to TRBD2 covers 10 bases. The CDR3 covers 16 residues. Trimming at V came to 0 bases and at J to 1 base, leaving 3 bases not matched to a gene. The V gene's germline CDR1 is SGDLS and CDR2 YYNGEE. The CDR3 loop is CASSVAPSGSQETQYF. The CDR3 coding sequence is TGTGCCAGCAGCGTAGCGCCTAGCGGGAGCCAAGAGACCCAGTACTTC.

This CDR3 reads CASSQQAGSGELFF. The CDR3 nucleotides read TGCGCCAGCAGCCAACAAGCGGGATCCGGGGAGCTGTTTTTT. The V and J genes are TRBV4-3 and TRBJ2-2, with 7 positions matching TRBD2. This CDR3 has 14 residues. V trimming: 2 bases; J trimming: 6 bases; junction bases outside the gene matches: 3. CDR1 is LGHNA and CDR2 is YSLEER in the germline V gene.

This clone has at least ten counts. This chain uses TRBV7-2 with TRBJ1-1, with no clear D. The germline V gene encodes CDR1 SGHTA and CDR2 FQGNSA. V was trimmed by 4 bases and J by 10 bases, leaving 13 bases between them. There are 12 residues in the CDR3. The CDR3 DNA reads TGTGCCAGCAGCTCCGGGCCCCCGGGAGCTTTCTTT. Its protein product is CASSSGPPGAFF. The complete variable domain, with remaining parts taken from reference TRBV7-2 and TRBJ1-1, reads GAGVSQSPSNKVTEKGKDVELRCDPISGHTALYWYRQSLGQGLEFLIYFQGNSAPDKSGLPSDRFSAERTGGSVSTLTIQRTQQEDSAVYLCASSSGPPGAFFGQGTRLTVV.

This chain uses TRBV25-1 with TRBJ2-5; tentatively, D is TRBD2 (5 bases). Judging by the DNA end, TRBJ2-7 fits better; the J call may be wrong. The CDR3 runs 15 residues. In germline, CDR1 is MGHDK, CDR2 SYGVNS. In nucleotides, the CDR3 is TGTGCCAGCAGTGAATACAACGGGAACCGCTACGAGCAGTACTTC. This codes for CASSEYNGNRYEQYF.